This TCR beta chain was captured in a study of neurological immune-mediated disorders. This clonotype turned up a few times. What it binds is unknown. Study conclusions and caveats: Private repertoires in all groups were suggested by the absence of shared CDR3 amino acid sequences among expanded clones across subjects.

This CDR3 spans 17 amino acids. The germline gives CDR1 MNHEY, CDR2 SMNVEV (reference sequence). With 2 bases clipped from V and 2 bases from J, the junction kept 9 bases outside the gene matches. A single record per CDR3 protein comes from TCRdb applying MiXCR to the 5' RACE reads. The table shows around 71,000 distinct CDR3 sequences, with about an eighth occurring only once. The time point is: longitudinal time-point 1 (baseline). Unsorted libraries were prepared from 2 million PBMCs that had been stored at -80 C. Sequenced input: PBMCs. The gene calls are TRBV27 and TRBJ2-7, with 10 positions matching TRBD2. This TCR was sampled from a female donor with HTLV-1-associated myelopathy (HAM/TSP). CDR3: CASSLEFSSGGAYEQYF. The CDR3 bases are TGTGCCAGCAGTTTAGAATTTTCCAGCGGGGGGGCCTACGAGCAGTACTTC.